This is a list of T cell receptor beta chains from one sample in a study of blood T cell repertoires in COVID-19. Libraries were prepared by immunoSEQ multiplex PCR; TCRdb keeps only in-frame clonotypes and omits some of them. The sample consists of around 81,000 clones, around 83% of them appearing once. The source material was peripheral blood. The receptors originated from a man of 80 years or more with acute or convalescent COVID-19. Both conserved end residues are part of each CDR3. The D gene is left open where the match is weak. Clone size is not always given. Where it is, it says once, few, many or a class for expanded clones.

V gene: TRBV9
clone size: few
D gene: .
J gene: TRBJ2-1
CDR3 DNA: TGTGCCAGCAGCGTAGTGGGGACAGAGCAGTTCTTC
CDR3 protein: CASSVVGTEQFF

V gene: TRBV18
clone size: .
D gene: .
J gene: TRBJ2-3
CDR3 DNA: TGTGCCAGCTCACCAGGGAGAGATACGCAGTATTTT
CDR3 protein: CASSPGRDTQYF

V gene: TRBV19
clone size: .
D gene: TRBD1
J gene: TRBJ1-5
CDR3 DNA: TGTGCCAGTAGTACCCGCCGCCAGGGGGTTCGTCAGCCCCAGCATTTT
CDR3 protein: CASSTRRQGVRQPQHF

V gene: TRBV7-8
clone size: .
D gene: .
J gene: TRBJ2-2
CDR3 DNA: TGTGCCAGCAGCTTAGTGGGGGCGCTGGACACCGGGGAGCTGTTTTTT
CDR3 protein: CASSLVGALDTGELFF

V gene: TRBV13
clone size: .
D gene: TRBD1
J gene: TRBJ2-5
CDR3 DNA: TGTGCCAGCACTTTGGACAGGGGGCAAGAGACCCAGTACTTC
CDR3 protein: CASTLDRGQETQYF

V gene: TRBV6-5
clone size: .
D gene: .
J gene: TRBJ1-5
CDR3 DNA: TGTGCCAGCAGTTCACACAGGAGCAATCAGCCCCAGCATTTT
CDR3 protein: CASSSHRSNQPQHF

V gene: TRBV10-1
clone size: .
D gene: .
J gene: TRBJ1-3
CDR3 DNA: TGCGCCAGCAGTGAGAGGTGCGGGGAACCCTCTGGAAACACCATATATTTT
CDR3 protein: CASSERCGEPSGNTIYF

V gene: TRBV19
clone size: once
D gene: .
J gene: TRBJ2-7
CDR3 DNA: TGTGCCAGTAGTGCACCGGGTCCTGCTTACGAGCAGTACTTC
CDR3 protein: CASSAPGPAYEQYF

V gene: TRBV4-3
clone size: .
D gene: .
J gene: TRBJ1-2
CDR3 DNA: TGCGCCAGCAGCCAAGGAAGTTGGGGGCGTAGTGGCTACACCTTC
CDR3 protein: CASSQGSWGRSGYTF

V gene: TRBV30
clone size: .
D gene: TRBD1
J gene: TRBJ2-7
CDR3 DNA: TGTGCCTTGGAGGGGACAGGGGGCTACGAGCAGTACTTC
CDR3 protein: CALEGTGGYEQYF

V gene: TRBV28
clone size: .
D gene: TRBD1
J gene: TRBJ2-1
CDR3 DNA: TGTGCCAGCAGTTTATCCGGGACAGGGGGCGTTGAGCAGTTCTTC
CDR3 protein: CASSLSGTGGVEQFF

V gene: TRBV6-4
clone size: .
D gene: .
J gene: TRBJ2-3
CDR3 DNA: TGTGCCAGCAGTGACTCCCCCGGAGATACGCAGTATTTT
CDR3 protein: CASSDSPGDTQYF

V gene: TRBV11-2
clone size: .
D gene: TRBD1
J gene: TRBJ2-5
CDR3 DNA: TGTGCCAGCAGCCCGGGGACAGGGATTCCGCAAGAGACCCAGTACTTC
CDR3 protein: CASSPGTGIPQETQYF

V gene: TRBV7-9
clone size: .
D gene: TRBD1
J gene: TRBJ1-5
CDR3 DNA: TGTGCCAGCAGCCCAGACAGGGCCAATCAGCCCCAGCATTTT
CDR3 protein: CASSPDRANQPQHF

V gene: TRBV3-1/TRBV3-2
clone size: .
D gene: .
J gene: TRBJ1-4
CDR3 DNA: TGTGCCAGCAGCCTCTCTGAGGCGGGTGAAAAACTGTTTTTT
CDR3 protein: CASSLSEAGEKLFF

V gene: TRBV3-1/TRBV3-2
clone size: .
D gene: TRBD1
J gene: TRBJ2-3
CDR3 DNA: TGTGCCAGCAGCCATGAACAGGGGGGCCCTCAGTATTTT
CDR3 protein: CASSHEQGGPQYF

V gene: TRBV4-3
clone size: .
D gene: .
J gene: TRBJ1-5
CDR3 DNA: TGCGCCAGCAGCCAACACAGGGTTTCTCAGCCCCAGCATTTT
CDR3 protein: CASSQHRVSQPQHF

V gene: TRBV18
clone size: .
D gene: .
J gene: TRBJ2-7
CDR3 DNA: TGTGCCAGCTCACCCCAAGCAGGGCCCTCCTACGAGCAGTACTTC
CDR3 protein: CASSPQAGPSYEQYF

V gene: TRBV28
clone size: .
D gene: TRBD1
J gene: TRBJ1-2
CDR3 DNA: TGTGCCAGCAGCCCCCGTGGACAGGCTTTTTCTGGCTACACCTTC
CDR3 protein: CASSPRGQAFSGYTF

V gene: TRBV25-1
clone size: .
D gene: TRBD1
J gene: TRBJ1-5
CDR3 DNA: TGTGCGACCCAGGGGGCCAACAATCAGCCCCAGCATTTT
CDR3 protein: CATQGANNQPQHF

V gene: TRBV3-1/TRBV3-2
clone size: .
D gene: TRBD2
J gene: TRBJ2-7
CDR3 DNA: TGTGCCAGCAGCTCGACTAGCGAGTCCTACGAGCAGTACTTC
CDR3 protein: CASSSTSESYEQYF

V gene: TRBV5-5
clone size: once
D gene: TRBD1
J gene: TRBJ1-1
CDR3 DNA: TGTGCCAGCAGCTTGGGCTACAGGGGGGTTATGAACACTGAAGCTTTCTTT
CDR3 protein: CASSLGYRGVMNTEAFF

V gene: TRBV19
clone size: .
D gene: TRBD1
J gene: TRBJ1-4
CDR3 DNA: TGTGCCAGTAGTACAGCGGACAGGGGGGTCGAGAATGAAAAACTGTTTTTT
CDR3 protein: CASSTADRGVENEKLFF

V gene: TRBV30
clone size: .
D gene: TRBD2
J gene: TRBJ2-4
CDR3 DNA: TGTGCCTGGAGTGTACGCGGGGGGCTAGCCAAAAACATTCAGTACTTC
CDR3 protein: CAWSVRGGLAKNIQYF

V gene: TRBV28
clone size: .
D gene: TRBD1
J gene: TRBJ1-1
CDR3 DNA: TGTGCCAGCAGTTTATTAGACTGGGCAGGGGGCACTGAAGCTTTCTTT
CDR3 protein: CASSLLDWAGGTEAFF

V gene: TRBV7-9
clone size: .
D gene: TRBD1
J gene: TRBJ1-5
CDR3 DNA: TGTGCCAGCAGCTCCACCTCCACCGGGACAGTCAATCAGCCCCAGCATTTT
CDR3 protein: CASSSTSTGTVNQPQHF

V gene: TRBV7-9
clone size: .
D gene: .
J gene: TRBJ1-6
CDR3 DNA: TGTGCCAGCAGCTTAGTGTGGACAGTTAATTCACCCCTCCACTTT
CDR3 protein: CASSLVWTVNSPLHF

V gene: TRBV5-6
clone size: .
D gene: .
J gene: TRBJ2-3
CDR3 DNA: TGTGCCAGCAGCTCGACTCGTCTCACAGATACGCAGTATTTT
CDR3 protein: CASSSTRLTDTQYF

V gene: TRBV18
clone size: .
D gene: TRBD2
J gene: TRBJ2-1
CDR3 DNA: TGTGCCAGCTCACCAGGACTAGTCAATGAGCAGTTCTTC
CDR3 protein: CASSPGLVNEQFF

V gene: TRBV9
clone size: .
D gene: TRBD2
J gene: TRBJ2-1
CDR3 DNA: TGTGCCAGCAGCGTCAATATAGCGGGGGGCTACAATGAGCAGTTCTTC
CDR3 protein: CASSVNIAGGYNEQFF

V gene: TRBV7-3
clone size: .
D gene: .
J gene: TRBJ2-5
CDR3 DNA: TGTGCCAGCAGCTTATACTCGTACCAAGAGACCCAGTACTTC
CDR3 protein: CASSLYSYQETQYF

V gene: TRBV9
clone size: .
D gene: TRBD2
J gene: TRBJ2-1
CDR3 DNA: TGTGCCAGCAGCCCCCGGTTGATAGCGGGAAATGAGCAGTTCTTC
CDR3 protein: CASSPRLIAGNEQFF

V gene: TRBV7-9
clone size: few
D gene: .
J gene: TRBJ1-3
CDR3 DNA: TGTGCCAGCAGCGACCAGCGATACATATATTTT
CDR3 protein: CASSDQRYIYF

V gene: TRBV28
clone size: .
D gene: .
J gene: TRBJ1-6
CDR3 DNA: TGTGCCAGCAGGATCCAAAGGTTTCGCTCCTGGGAGAATTCACCCCTCCACTTT
CDR3 protein: CASRIQRFRSWENSPLHF

V gene: TRBV7-2
clone size: .
D gene: TRBD1
J gene: TRBJ2-2
CDR3 DNA: TGTGCCAGCAGAGTGGGACAGGGGGCGATCGGGGAGCTGTTTTTT
CDR3 protein: CASRVGQGAIGELFF

V gene: TRBV7-8
clone size: once
D gene: TRBD2
J gene: TRBJ2-5
CDR3 DNA: TGTGCCAGCAGCCTATTGACTAGCGGGAGGTTCCAAGAGACCCAGTACTTC
CDR3 protein: CASSLLTSGRFQETQYF

V gene: TRBV27
clone size: .
D gene: .
J gene: TRBJ2-2
CDR3 DNA: TGTGCCAGCAGTTTGACTGCGCCCGGCAACACCGGGGAGCTGTTTTTT
CDR3 protein: CASSLTAPGNTGELFF

V gene: TRBV19
clone size: .
D gene: .
J gene: TRBJ1-1
CDR3 DNA: TGTGCCAGTAGTATGTCCGGGGGGGGCAGAAACACTGAAGCTTTCTTT
CDR3 protein: CASSMSGGGRNTEAFF

V gene: TRBV27
clone size: .
D gene: .
J gene: TRBJ1-5
CDR3 DNA: TGTGCCAGCAGTCACGGACAGCGCAATCAGCCCCAGCATTTT
CDR3 protein: CASSHGQRNQPQHF

V gene: TRBV4-1
clone size: .
D gene: .
J gene: TRBJ1-1
CDR3 DNA: TGCGCCAGCAGCACCAGGGGCCGCACTGAAGCTTTCTTT
CDR3 protein: CASSTRGRTEAFF

V gene: TRBV9
clone size: .
D gene: .
J gene: TRBJ1-6
CDR3 DNA: TGTGCCAGCAGCGTAGGGGCAGGCTTGGAAAATTCACCCCTCCACTTT
CDR3 protein: CASSVGAGLENSPLHF

V gene: TRBV11-2
clone size: .
D gene: TRBD2
J gene: TRBJ2-1
CDR3 DNA: TGTGCCAGCCTAGCGGGAGACTACAATGAGCAGTTCTTC
CDR3 protein: CASLAGDYNEQFF

V gene: TRBV9
clone size: .
D gene: .
J gene: TRBJ1-5
CDR3 DNA: TGTGCCAGCAGCGTAGTGGACAAGGGCAATCAGCCCCAGCATTTT
CDR3 protein: CASSVVDKGNQPQHF

V gene: TRBV9
clone size: .
D gene: .
J gene: TRBJ1-4
CDR3 DNA: TGTGCCAGCAGCGCCCTTTCAACTAATGAAAAACTGTTTTTT
CDR3 protein: CASSALSTNEKLFF

V gene: TRBV7-8
clone size: .
D gene: TRBD1
J gene: TRBJ2-7
CDR3 DNA: TGTGCCAGCACCTCCGGGGCAGGGGGCACCGAGCAGTACTTC
CDR3 protein: CASTSGAGGTEQYF

V gene: TRBV2
clone size: .
D gene: .
J gene: TRBJ1-1
CDR3 DNA: TGTGCCACCCGACAGAGAACAGTCCCCATGAACACTGAAGCTTTCTTT
CDR3 protein: CATRQRTVPMNTEAFF

V gene: TRBV4-1
clone size: .
D gene: .
J gene: TRBJ2-5
CDR3 DNA: TGCGCCAGCAGCCCCCGACTATCTAGGGAAGAGACCCAGTACTTC
CDR3 protein: CASSPRLSREETQYF

V gene: TRBV4-1
clone size: .
D gene: .
J gene: TRBJ1-1
CDR3 DNA: TGCGCCAGCAGCCAAGTACCTGAACTGATGGGGCTCCGCACTGAAGCTTTCTTT
CDR3 protein: CASSQVPELMGLRTEAFF

V gene: TRBV30
clone size: .
D gene: .
J gene: TRBJ1-1
CDR3 DNA: TGTGCCTGGCTGCGGAACTTGAACACTGAAGCTTTCTTT
CDR3 protein: CAWLRNLNTEAFF

V gene: TRBV18
clone size: .
D gene: TRBD1
J gene: TRBJ2-3
CDR3 DNA: TGTGCCAGCTCACCGGGACAGGGAACGGATACGCAGTATTTT
CDR3 protein: CASSPGQGTDTQYF

V gene: TRBV4-3
clone size: .
D gene: .
J gene: TRBJ2-1
CDR3 DNA: TGCGCCAGCAGCCAAGATTTTGCTAGAAGCTCCTACAATGAGCAGTTCTTC
CDR3 protein: CASSQDFARSSYNEQFF

V gene: TRBV28
clone size: once
D gene: TRBD2
J gene: TRBJ2-7
CDR3 DNA: TGTGCCAGCAAGGGAACTAGCGGCTACGAGCAGTACTTC
CDR3 protein: CASKGTSGYEQYF